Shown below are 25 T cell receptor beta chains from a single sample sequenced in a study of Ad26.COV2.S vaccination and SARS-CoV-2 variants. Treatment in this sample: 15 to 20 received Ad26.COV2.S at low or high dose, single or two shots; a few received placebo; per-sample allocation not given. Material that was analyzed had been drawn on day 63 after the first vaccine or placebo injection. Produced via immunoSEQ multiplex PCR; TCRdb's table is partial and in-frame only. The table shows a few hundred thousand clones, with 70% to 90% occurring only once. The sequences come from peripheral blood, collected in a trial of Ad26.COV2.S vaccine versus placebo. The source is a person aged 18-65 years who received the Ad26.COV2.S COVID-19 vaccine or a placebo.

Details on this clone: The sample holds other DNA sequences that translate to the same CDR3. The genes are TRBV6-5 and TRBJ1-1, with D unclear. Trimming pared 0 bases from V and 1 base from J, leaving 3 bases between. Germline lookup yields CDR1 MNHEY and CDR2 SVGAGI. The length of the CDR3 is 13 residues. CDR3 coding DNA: TGTGCCAGCAGTTACTCGAGGAACACTGAAGCTTTCTTT. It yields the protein CASSYSRNTEAFF.

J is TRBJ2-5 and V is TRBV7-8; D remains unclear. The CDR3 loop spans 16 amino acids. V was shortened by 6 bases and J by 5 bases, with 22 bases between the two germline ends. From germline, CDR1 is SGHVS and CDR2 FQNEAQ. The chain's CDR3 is CASSHPLWVLGETQYF. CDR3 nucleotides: TGTGCCAGCAGTCACCCGTTATGGGTGTTGGGGGAGACCCAGTACTTC. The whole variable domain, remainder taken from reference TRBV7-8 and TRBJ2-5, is GAGVSQSPRYKVAKRGQDVALRCDPISGHVSLFWYQQALGQGPEFLTYFQNEAQLDKSGLPSDRFFAERPEGSVSTLKIQRTQQEDSAVYLCASSHPLWVLGETQYFGPGTRLLVL.

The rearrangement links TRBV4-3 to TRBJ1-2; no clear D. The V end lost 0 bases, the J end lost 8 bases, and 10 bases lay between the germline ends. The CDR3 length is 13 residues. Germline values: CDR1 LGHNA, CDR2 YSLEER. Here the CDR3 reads CASSQEGTGGYTF. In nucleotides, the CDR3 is TGCGCCAGCAGCCAAGAGGGTACGGGCGGCTACACCTTC.

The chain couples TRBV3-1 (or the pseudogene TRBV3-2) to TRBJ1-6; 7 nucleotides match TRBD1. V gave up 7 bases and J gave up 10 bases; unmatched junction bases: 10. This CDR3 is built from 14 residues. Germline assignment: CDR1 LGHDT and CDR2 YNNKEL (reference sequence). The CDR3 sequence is CASNTGTESSPLHF. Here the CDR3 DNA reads TGTGCCAGCAATACCGGGACAGAGAGCTCACCCCTCCACTTT.

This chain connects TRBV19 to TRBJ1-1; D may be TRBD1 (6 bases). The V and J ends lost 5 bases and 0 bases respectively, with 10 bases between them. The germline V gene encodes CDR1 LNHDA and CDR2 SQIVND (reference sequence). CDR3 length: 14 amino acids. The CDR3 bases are TGTGCCAGTAGTCTGGACAGTTTGAACACTGAAGCTTTCTTT. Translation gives CASSLDSLNTEAFF.

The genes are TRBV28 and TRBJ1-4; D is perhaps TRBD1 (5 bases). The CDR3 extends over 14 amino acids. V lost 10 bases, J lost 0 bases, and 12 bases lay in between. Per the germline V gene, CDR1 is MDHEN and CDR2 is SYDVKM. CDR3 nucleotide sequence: TGTGCCATAGGGGAAGCGCCAACTAATGAAAAACTGTTTTTT. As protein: CAIGEAPTNEKLFF.

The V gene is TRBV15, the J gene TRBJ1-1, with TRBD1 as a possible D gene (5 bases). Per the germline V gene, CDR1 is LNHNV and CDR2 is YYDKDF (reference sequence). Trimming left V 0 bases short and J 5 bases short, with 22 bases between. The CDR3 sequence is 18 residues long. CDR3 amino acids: CATSRDLSQEGDRTEAFF. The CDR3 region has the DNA TGTGCCACCAGCAGAGATCTCAGTCAAGAAGGGGATAGGACTGAAGCTTTCTTT.

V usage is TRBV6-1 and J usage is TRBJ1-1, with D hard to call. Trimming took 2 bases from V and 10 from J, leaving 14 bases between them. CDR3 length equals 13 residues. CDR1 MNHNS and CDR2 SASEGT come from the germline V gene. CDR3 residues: CASSEQKGYRAFF. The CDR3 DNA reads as TGTGCCAGCAGTGAACAAAAGGGTTATCGAGCTTTCTTT.

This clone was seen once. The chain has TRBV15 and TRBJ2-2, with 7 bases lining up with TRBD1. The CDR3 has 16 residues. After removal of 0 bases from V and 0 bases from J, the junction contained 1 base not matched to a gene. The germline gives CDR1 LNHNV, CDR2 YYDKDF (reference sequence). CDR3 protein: CATSRDQGANTGELFF. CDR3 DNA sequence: TGTGCCACCAGCAGAGATCAGGGGGCGAACACCGGGGAGCTGTTTTTT.

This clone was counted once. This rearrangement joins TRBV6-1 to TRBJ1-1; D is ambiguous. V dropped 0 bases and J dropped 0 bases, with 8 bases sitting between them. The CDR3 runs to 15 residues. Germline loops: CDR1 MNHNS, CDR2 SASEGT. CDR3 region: CASSEAMQVNTEAFF. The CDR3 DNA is TGTGCCAGCAGTGAAGCAATGCAGGTGAACACTGAAGCTTTCTTT.

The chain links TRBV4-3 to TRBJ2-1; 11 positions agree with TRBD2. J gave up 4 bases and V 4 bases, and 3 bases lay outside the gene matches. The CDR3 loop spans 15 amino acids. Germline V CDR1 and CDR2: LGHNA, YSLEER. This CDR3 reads CASSPLAGEYNEQFF. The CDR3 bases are TGCGCCAGCAGCCCACTAGCGGGGGAATACAATGAGCAGTTCTTC.

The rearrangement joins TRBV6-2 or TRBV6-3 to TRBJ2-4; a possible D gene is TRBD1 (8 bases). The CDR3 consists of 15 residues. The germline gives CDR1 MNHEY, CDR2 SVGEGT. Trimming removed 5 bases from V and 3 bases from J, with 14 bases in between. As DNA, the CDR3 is TGTGCCAGCAGTAAACAGGGGGGGGGCAAAAACATTCAGTACTTC. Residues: CASSKQGGGKNIQYF.

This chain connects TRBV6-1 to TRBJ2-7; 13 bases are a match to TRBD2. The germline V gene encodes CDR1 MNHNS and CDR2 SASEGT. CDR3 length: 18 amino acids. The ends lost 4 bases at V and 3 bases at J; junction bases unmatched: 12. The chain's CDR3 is CASSAGLAGPLRDYEQYF. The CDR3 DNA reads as TGTGCCAGCAGTGCGGGACTAGCGGGGCCCCTTCGGGACTACGAGCAGTACTTC.

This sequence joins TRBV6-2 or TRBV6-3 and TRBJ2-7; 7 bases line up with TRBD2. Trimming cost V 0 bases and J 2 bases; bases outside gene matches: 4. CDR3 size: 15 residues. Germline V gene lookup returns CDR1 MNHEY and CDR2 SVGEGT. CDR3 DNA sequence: TGTGCCAGCAGTTACTCGCTAGCGGTTACCTACGAGCAGTACTTC. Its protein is CASSYSLAVTYEQYF.

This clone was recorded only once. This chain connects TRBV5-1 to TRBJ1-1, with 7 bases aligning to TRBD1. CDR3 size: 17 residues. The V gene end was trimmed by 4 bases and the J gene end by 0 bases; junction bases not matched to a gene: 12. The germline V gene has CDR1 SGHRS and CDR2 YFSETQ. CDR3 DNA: TGCGCCAGCAGCCTTACAGGGGCCGGGGCCATGAACACTGAAGCTTTCTTT. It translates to CASSLTGAGAMNTEAFF.

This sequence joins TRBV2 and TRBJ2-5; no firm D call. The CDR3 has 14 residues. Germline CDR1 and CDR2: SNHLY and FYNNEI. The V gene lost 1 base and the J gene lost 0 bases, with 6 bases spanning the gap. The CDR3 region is CASSEDSYQETQYF. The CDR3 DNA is TGTGCCAGCAGTGAAGACAGTTACCAAGAGACCCAGTACTTC.

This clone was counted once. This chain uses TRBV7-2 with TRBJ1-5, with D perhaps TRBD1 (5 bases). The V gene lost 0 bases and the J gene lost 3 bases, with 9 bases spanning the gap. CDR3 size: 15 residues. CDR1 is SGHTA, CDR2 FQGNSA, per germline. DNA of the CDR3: TGTGCCAGCAGCTTAGCGGGGGTGATCAATCAGCCCCAGCATTTT. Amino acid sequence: CASSLAGVINQPQHF.

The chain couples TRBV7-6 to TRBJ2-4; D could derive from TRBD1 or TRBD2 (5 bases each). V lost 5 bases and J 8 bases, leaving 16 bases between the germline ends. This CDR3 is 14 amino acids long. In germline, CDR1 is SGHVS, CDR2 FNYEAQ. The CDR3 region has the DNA TGTGCCAGCAGCCCTGGGCCCGGGGCGGACATTCAGTACTTC. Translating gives CASSPGPGADIQYF.

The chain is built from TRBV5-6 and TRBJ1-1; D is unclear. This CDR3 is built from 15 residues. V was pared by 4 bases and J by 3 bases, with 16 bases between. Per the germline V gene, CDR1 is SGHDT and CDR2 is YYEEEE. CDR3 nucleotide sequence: TGTGCCAGCAGCCGACCGAGGCCAACGGACACTGAAGCTTTCTTT. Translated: CASSRPRPTDTEAFF.

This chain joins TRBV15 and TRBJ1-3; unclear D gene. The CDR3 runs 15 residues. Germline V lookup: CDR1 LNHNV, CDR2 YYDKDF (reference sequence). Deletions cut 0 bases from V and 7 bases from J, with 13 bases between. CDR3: CATSRERASLNTIYF. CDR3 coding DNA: TGTGCCACCAGCAGAGAGAGGGCGTCATTGAACACCATATATTTT.

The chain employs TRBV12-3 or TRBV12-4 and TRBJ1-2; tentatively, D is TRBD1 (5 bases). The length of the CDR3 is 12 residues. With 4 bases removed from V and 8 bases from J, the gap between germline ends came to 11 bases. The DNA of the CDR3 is TGTGCCAGCAGTTCGGGGAGGGGCGGCTACACCTTC. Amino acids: CASSSGRGGYTF.

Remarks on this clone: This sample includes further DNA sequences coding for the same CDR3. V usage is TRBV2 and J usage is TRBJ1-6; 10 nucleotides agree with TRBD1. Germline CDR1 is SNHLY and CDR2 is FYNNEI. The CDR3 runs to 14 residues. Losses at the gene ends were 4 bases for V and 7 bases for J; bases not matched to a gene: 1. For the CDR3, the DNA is TGTGCCAGCAGTGGGGACAGGGGAAATTCACCCCTCCACTTT. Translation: CASSGDRGNSPLHF.

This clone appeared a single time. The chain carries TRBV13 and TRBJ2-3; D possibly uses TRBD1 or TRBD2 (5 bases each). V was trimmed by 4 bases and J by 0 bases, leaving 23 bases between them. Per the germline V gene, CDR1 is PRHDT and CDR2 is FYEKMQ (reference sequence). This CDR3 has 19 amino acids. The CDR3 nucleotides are TGTGCCAGCAGCTCCGGGGCTTTGTGGACGGGGATTAGCACAGATACGCAGTATTTT. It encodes CASSSGALWTGISTDTQYF.

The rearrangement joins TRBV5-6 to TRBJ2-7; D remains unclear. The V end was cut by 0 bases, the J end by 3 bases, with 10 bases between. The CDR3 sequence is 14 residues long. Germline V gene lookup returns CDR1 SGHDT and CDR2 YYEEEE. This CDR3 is CASSLAFLFYEQYF. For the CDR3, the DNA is TGTGCCAGCAGCTTGGCCTTCCTTTTCTACGAGCAGTACTTC. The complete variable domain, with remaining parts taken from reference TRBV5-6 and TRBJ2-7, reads DAGVTQSPTHLIKTRGQQVTLRCSPKSGHDTVSWYQQALGQGPQFIFQYYEEEERQRGNFPDRFSGHQFPNYSSELNVNALLLGDSALYLCASSLAFLFYEQYFGPGTRLTVT.

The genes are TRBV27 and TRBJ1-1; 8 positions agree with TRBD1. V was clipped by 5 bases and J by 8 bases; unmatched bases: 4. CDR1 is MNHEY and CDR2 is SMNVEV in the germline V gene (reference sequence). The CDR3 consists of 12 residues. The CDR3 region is CASSQGAGEAFF. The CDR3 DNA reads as TGTGCCAGCAGTCAGGGGGCTGGGGAAGCTTTCTTT.